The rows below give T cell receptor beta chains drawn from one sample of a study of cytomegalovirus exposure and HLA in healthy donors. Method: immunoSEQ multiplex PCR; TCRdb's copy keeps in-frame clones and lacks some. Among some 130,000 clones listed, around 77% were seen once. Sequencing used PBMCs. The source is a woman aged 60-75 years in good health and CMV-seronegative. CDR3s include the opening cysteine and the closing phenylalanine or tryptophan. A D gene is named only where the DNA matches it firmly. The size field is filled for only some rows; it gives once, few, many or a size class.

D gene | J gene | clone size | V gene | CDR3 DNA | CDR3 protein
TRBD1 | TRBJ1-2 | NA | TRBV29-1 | TGCAGCGTTGGGACAGGTCGCGGGGATGGCTACACCTTC | CSVGTGRGDGYTF
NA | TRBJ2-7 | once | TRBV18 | TGTGCCAGCTCACCAAGGACAGCAGGGCGGGACGAGCAGTACTTC | CASSPRTAGRDEQYF
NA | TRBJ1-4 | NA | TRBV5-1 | TGCGCCAGCAGCTTGGTGACAGGCCAAAATGAAAAACTGTTTTTT | CASSLVTGQNEKLFF
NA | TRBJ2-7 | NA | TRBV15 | TGTGCCACCAGCAGAGATGTCCTAGAGGGCTACGAGCAGTACTTC | CATSRDVLEGYEQYF
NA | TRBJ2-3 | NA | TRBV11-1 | TGTGCCAGCAGATCGGGACTTCTAACAGATACGCAGTATTTT | CASRSGLLTDTQYF
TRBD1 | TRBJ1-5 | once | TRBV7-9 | TGTGCCAGCAGCATCGGGACAGCGGGCCAATTTAGCAATCAGCCCCAGCATTTT | CASSIGTAGQFSNQPQHF
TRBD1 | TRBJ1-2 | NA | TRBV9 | TGTGCCAGCTCGCGGGCAGGGGGCGATTCTTATGGCTACACCTTC | CASSRAGGDSYGYTF
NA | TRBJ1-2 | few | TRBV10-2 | TGCGCCAGCACCGAAAGGAGGCTTAACTATGGCTACACCTTC | CASTERRLNYGYTF
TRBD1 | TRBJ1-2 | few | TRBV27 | TGTGCCAGCAGGACCGGGGGACAGATGAACTATGGCTACACCTTC | CASRTGGQMNYGYTF
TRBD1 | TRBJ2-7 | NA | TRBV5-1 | TGCGCCAGCAGCCCGGGACAGAACTACGAGCAGTACTTC | CASSPGQNYEQYF
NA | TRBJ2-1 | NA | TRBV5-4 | TGTGCCAGCAGCTTGTTACAGGACTACGTAGCCTATGAGCAGTTCTTC | CASSLLQDYVAYEQFF
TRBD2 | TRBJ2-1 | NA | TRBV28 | TGTGCCAGCAGTTCAATCTCTAGCGGAGGGCGATACAATGAGCAGTTCTTC | CASSSISSGGRYNEQFF
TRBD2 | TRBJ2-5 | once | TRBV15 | TGTGCCACCGGGAGGGCCCGAGAGACCCAGTACTTC | CATGRARETQYF
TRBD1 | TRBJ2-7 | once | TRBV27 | TGTGCCAGCAGGCCACCCTACCTCAGGGGGACCGGCTCCTACGAGCAGTACTTC | CASRPPYLRGTGSYEQYF
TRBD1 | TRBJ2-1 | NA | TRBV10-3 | TGTGCCGCGCAGGACAGGGGAGGAAACAATGAGCAGTTCTTC | CAAQDRGGNNEQFF
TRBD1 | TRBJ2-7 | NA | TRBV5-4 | TGTGCCAGCAGCCCGGGACAGGGAAACTACGAGCAGTACTTC | CASSPGQGNYEQYF
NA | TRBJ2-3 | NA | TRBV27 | TGTGCCAGCATCCCCTTCTTCGGGAGAGGCACAGATACGCAGTATTTT | CASIPFFGRGTDTQYF
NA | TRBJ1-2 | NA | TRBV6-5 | TGTGCCAGCAGTCCCCTCTCCTCGGGTAGTTATGGCTACACCTTC | CASSPLSSGSYGYTF
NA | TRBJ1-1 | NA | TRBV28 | TGTGCCAGCACCTGGGGGGAAGGAACTGAAGCTTTCTTT | CASTWGEGTEAFF
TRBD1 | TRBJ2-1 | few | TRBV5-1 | TGCGCCAGCAGCAGTGGACAGGGAACCACATGGGATGAGCAGTTCTTC | CASSSGQGTTWDEQFF
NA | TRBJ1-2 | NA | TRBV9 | TGTGCCAGCAGCGTAGCAGGGTCGAGCTATGGCTACACCTTC | CASSVAGSSYGYTF
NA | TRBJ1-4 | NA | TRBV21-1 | TGTGCCAGCAGCGTACACCCGGGACAGAGGAATGAAAAACTGTTTTTT | CASSVHPGQRNEKLFF
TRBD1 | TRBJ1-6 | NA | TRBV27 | TGTGCCAGCAGTTACACAGGGGAACTCGACTATAATTCACCCCTCCACTTT | CASSYTGELDYNSPLHF
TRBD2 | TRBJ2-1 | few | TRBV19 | TGTGCCAGTACCCCGATAGCGGGAGGGCCCTACAATGAGCAGTTCTTC | CASTPIAGGPYNEQFF
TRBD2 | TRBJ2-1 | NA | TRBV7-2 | TGTGCCAGCAGCCGCGGGACTAGCGGCTACAATGAGCAGTTCTTC | CASSRGTSGYNEQFF
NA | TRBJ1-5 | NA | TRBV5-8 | TGTGCCAGCAGCAACCGAGGGAACAATCAGCCCCAGCATTTT | CASSNRGNNQPQHF
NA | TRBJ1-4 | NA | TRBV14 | TGTGCCAGCAGCCAAGATTACCGCGGTAGTACTAATGAAAAACTGTTTTTT | CASSQDYRGSTNEKLFF
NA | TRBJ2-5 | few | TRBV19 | TGTGCCAGTAGTATACTACAGGAAGAGACCCAGTACTTC | CASSILQEETQYF
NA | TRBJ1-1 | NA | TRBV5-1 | TGCGCCAGCAGCTTCGGGAACACTGAAGCTTTCTTT | CASSFGNTEAFF
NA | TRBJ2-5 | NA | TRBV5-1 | TGCGCCAGCAGCTTGAGGTGGGGGGGCCCACAAGAGACCCAGTACTTC | CASSLRWGGPQETQYF
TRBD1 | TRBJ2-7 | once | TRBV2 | TGTGCCAGCAGTGTCTGGCAGGGGGCTAACGAGCAGTACTTC | CASSVWQGANEQYF
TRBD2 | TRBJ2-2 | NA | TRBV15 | TGTGCCACCAGCGAGCGGGAGGGCCATAAGAGAAACACCGGGGAGCTGTTTTTT | CATSEREGHKRNTGELFF
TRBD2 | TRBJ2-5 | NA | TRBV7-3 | TGTGCCAGCAGCTTAAATAGCGGGAGGGCCCGGGAGACCCAGTACTTC | CASSLNSGRARETQYF
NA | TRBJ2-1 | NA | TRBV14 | TGTGCCAGCAGCCAAAACCTAAGGGGGGGTCCCTACAATGAGCAGTTCTTC | CASSQNLRGGPYNEQFF
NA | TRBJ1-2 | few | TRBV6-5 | TGTGCCAGCAGGGATTCGGAAGAGAGGGGCTACACCTTC | CASRDSEERGYTF
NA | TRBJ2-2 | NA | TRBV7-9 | TGTGCCAGCAGCATTGTAACACCTGCCACGACCGGGGAGCTGTTTTTT | CASSIVTPATTGELFF
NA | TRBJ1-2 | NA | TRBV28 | TGTGCCAGCAGTCCGAAGGGGTATGGCTACACCTTC | CASSPKGYGYTF
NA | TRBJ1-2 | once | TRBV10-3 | TGTGCCATCAGTGTAGGCAGGGAAAACTATGGCTACACCTTC | CAISVGRENYGYTF
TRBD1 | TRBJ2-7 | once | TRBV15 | TGTGCCACCAGCAGAGATACGACAGGGCGCGAGCAGTACTTC | CATSRDTTGREQYF
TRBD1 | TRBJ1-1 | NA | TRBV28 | TGTGCCATCCAGGGGGCGGTCACTGAAGCTTTCTTT | CAIQGAVTEAFF
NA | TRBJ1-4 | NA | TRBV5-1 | TGCGCCAGCAGCTTGCGGGGTGGTACTGAAAAACTGTTTTTT | CASSLRGGTEKLFF